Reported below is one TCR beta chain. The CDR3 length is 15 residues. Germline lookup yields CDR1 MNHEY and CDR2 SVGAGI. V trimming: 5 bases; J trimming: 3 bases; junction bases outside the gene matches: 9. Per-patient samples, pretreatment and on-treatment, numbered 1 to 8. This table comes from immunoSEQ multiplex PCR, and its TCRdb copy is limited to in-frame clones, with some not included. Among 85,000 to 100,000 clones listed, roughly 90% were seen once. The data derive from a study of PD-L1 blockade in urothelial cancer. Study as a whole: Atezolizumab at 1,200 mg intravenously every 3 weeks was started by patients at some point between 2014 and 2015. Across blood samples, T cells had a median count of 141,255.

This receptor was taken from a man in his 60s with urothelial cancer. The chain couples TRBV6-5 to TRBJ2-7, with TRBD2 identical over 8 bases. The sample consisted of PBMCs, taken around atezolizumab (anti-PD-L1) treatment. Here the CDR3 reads CASSTLGGGRYEQYF. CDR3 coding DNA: TGTGCCAGCAGTACCCTGGGCGGGGGGCGCTACGAGCAGTACTTC.